This entry concerns a single T cell receptor (beta chain). Its specificity is not known. This sample is drawn from a study of cytomegalovirus exposure and HLA in healthy donors. Overall study results and limits: The study flagged about 150 TCR beta chains as cytomegalovirus-associated.

Losses at the gene ends were 1 base for V and 5 bases for J; bases not matched to a gene: 9. The germline CDR1 and CDR2 sequences are LGHNT and FRNRAP. This CDR3 is built from 16 residues. Clones were sequenced by immunoSEQ multiplex PCR, and TCRdb holds only the in-frame ones, with some missing. The sample holds approximately 180,000 clones; 80% to 90% are singletons and the top ten take 1.4%. This clonotype originated in a young woman in good health and CMV-seronegative. The sample consisted of PBMCs. The chain links TRBV12-5 to TRBJ2-7, with 9 bases lining up with TRBD1. CDR3 amino acids: CASGLATGQGVHEQYF. As DNA, the CDR3 is TGTGCTAGTGGTTTGGCGACGGGACAGGGCGTCCACGAGCAGTACTTC. Full variable domain (remainder filled in from reference TRBV12-5 and TRBJ2-7): DARVTQTPRHKVTEMGQEVTMRCQPILGHNTVFWYRQTMMQGLELLAYFRNRAPLDDSGMPKDRFSAEMPDATLATLKIQPSEPRDSAVYFCASGLATGQGVHEQYFGPGTRLTVT.